This entry lists 15 T cell receptor beta chains sequenced from one sample in a study of blood T cells in healthy people across ages. A second PCR, run for roughly 7 to 11 cycles, used a sample-barcoded 5' primer plus a J-beta primer mix. A single record per CDR3 protein comes from TCRdb applying MiXCR to the 5' RACE reads. This sample yields hundreds of thousands of distinct CDR3 sequences, of which approximately 50% are seen a single time; 30% to 40% belongs to the top ten. The sequenced sample was blood. These TCRs come from a man in his sixties in good health.

The chain combines TRBV20-1 with TRBJ2-5; tentatively, D is TRBD2 (5 bases). This CDR3 is built from 14 residues. CDR1 and CDR2 (germline): DFQATT, SNEGSKA (reference sequence). Trimming pared 6 bases from V and 1 base from J, leaving 15 bases between. The CDR3 loop reads CSARTGAIQETQYF. CDR3 coding DNA: TGCAGTGCACGGACTGGCGCAATCCAAGAGACCCAGTACTTC.

This clonotype occurred once. V usage is TRBV3-1 and J usage is TRBJ1-5; TRBD1 might be the D (6 bases). The V end lost 4 bases, the J end lost 0 bases, and 19 bases lay between the germline ends. The CDR3 runs 18 residues. CDR1 and CDR2 from the germline V gene are LGHDT and YNNKEL (reference sequence). The CDR3 region is CASSLLLGAEDSNQPQHF. In nucleotides, the CDR3 is TGTGCCAGCAGCCTCCTTCTGGGGGCGGAAGATAGCAATCAGCCCCAGCATTTT.

J is TRBJ2-7 and V is TRBV12-3 or TRBV12-4, with TRBD2 identical over 12 bases. The CDR3 consists of 15 residues. V gave up 6 bases and J gave up 4 bases; unmatched junction bases: 7. The CDR3 reads CASRAGTSGRYEQYF. DNA for the CDR3: TGTGCCAGCAGGGCCGGGACTAGCGGGCGGTACGAGCAGTACTTC.

The V call is TRBV7-9, the J call TRBJ1-2; D gene uncertain. The V gene lost 6 bases and the J gene lost 3 bases, with 20 bases spanning the gap. The CDR3 runs to 16 residues. Per the germline V gene, CDR1 is SEHNR and CDR2 is FQNEAQ (reference sequence). The CDR3 DNA sequence: TGTGCCAGCAGACCCCAAGGAACTCGACGGGACTATGGCTACACCTTC. Amino acid sequence: CASRPQGTRRDYGYTF.

The chain recombines TRBV5-6 with TRBJ2-3, with TRBD1 matching 8 bases. J lost 6 bases, V lost 4 bases, and 7 bases had no gene match. Germline loops: CDR1 SGHDT, CDR2 YYEEEE. The CDR3 consists of 14 residues. CDR3 sequence (DNA): TGTGCCAGCAGCCCTGGACAGGGAATCGATACGCAGTATTTT. Translated, it gives CASSPGQGIDTQYF.

The sample holds one count of this clonotype. The genes are TRBV20-1 and TRBJ1-4, with D perhaps TRBD1 (6 bases). The CDR3 covers 14 residues. The germline V gene has CDR1 DFQATT and CDR2 SNEGSKA (reference sequence). V was cut by 2 bases and J by 4 bases, with 11 bases left in between. The CDR3 spells CSARTGASNEKLFF. The CDR3 nucleotides read TGCAGTGCTAGAACGGGGGCAAGTAATGAAAAACTGTTTTTT.

The chain couples TRBV12-3 or TRBV12-4 to TRBJ1-4; D gene unclear. V was trimmed by 3 bases and J by 6 bases, leaving 14 bases between them. This CDR3 has 15 amino acids. The CDR3: CASSLGVPSDEKLFF. CDR3 sequence (DNA): TGTGCCAGCAGTTTGGGAGTTCCGTCGGATGAAAAACTGTTTTTT.

CDR3 bases: TGTGCCAGCTCACCCCCGGACAGGGGGGGTTACACCTTC. Protein: CASSPPDRGGYTF. The chain uses TRBV18 and TRBJ1-2; 10 nucleotides agree with TRBD1. The CDR3 runs to 13 residues. The J segment lost 11 bases and the V segment lost 3 bases, leaving 6 bases of the junction unmatched. CDR1 and CDR2 from the germline V gene are KGHSH and LQKENI.

The rearrangement links TRBV12-3 or TRBV12-4 to TRBJ2-7; D not resolved. The J call may be in error: the DNA end matches TRBJ2-5 better. The CDR3 length is 13 residues. The CDR3 protein is CASSVGDKETQYF. The DNA of the CDR3 is TGTGCCAGCAGTGTAGGAGACAAAGAGACCCAGTACTTC.

The J gene is TRBJ1-2, the V gene TRBV20-1, with a possible D match to TRBD1 (6 bases). The germline V gene has CDR1 DFQATT and CDR2 SNEGSKA (reference sequence). This CDR3 has 15 amino acids. V was pared by 2 bases and J by 2 bases, with 15 bases between. CDR3 loop: CSARSSLDRNYGYTF. CDR3 DNA: TGCAGTGCTAGATCCTCTTTAGACAGGAACTATGGCTACACCTTC.

The V and J genes are TRBV20-1 and TRBJ2-1; D not certain. There are 13 residues in the CDR3. The ends were cut back, 0 bases at V and 11 bases at J, with 14 bases in the middle. From germline, CDR1 is DFQATT and CDR2 SNEGSKA (reference sequence). CDR3 in amino acids: CSARDWQAQQQFF. CDR3 nucleotides: TGCAGTGCTAGAGATTGGCAGGCCCAACAGCAGTTCTTC.

The chain is built from TRBV7-2 and TRBJ1-6; D unclear. CDR1 SGHTA and CDR2 FQGNSA come from the germline V gene. The CDR3 totals 14 residues. V lost 5 bases and J 14 bases, leaving 19 bases between the germline ends. DNA for the CDR3: TGTGCCAGCAGCACACGCTACAGCCATGAGGCCCTCCACTTT. Protein: CASSTRYSHEALHF.

This chain uses TRBV3-1 with TRBJ1-2; a weak D match, TRBD1 (6 bases). Trimming cost V 2 bases and J 5 bases, with 15 bases left between them. Per the germline V gene, CDR1 is LGHDT and CDR2 is YNNKEL (reference sequence). This CDR3 contains 15 residues. CDR3 DNA sequence: TGTGCCAGCAGCCAATCAACCCTGGGGGCGTATGGCTACACCTTC. It encodes CASSQSTLGAYGYTF.

This clonotype was picked up a small number of times. This rearrangement joins TRBV5-6 to TRBJ2-1; TRBD2 aligns across 8 bases. Germline CDR1 reads SGHDT; CDR2 reads YYEEEE. J gave up 8 bases and V 4 bases, and 11 bases lay outside the gene matches. The CDR3 consists of 15 residues. CDR3 nucleotide sequence: TGTGCCAGCAGCATAACCGGGACTAGAGGCTATGAGCAGTTCTTC. Its translation is CASSITGTRGYEQFF.

There are many counts of this clonotype. This chain joins TRBV2 and TRBJ2-5; 7 bases agree with TRBD1. After removal of 7 bases from V and 5 bases from J, the junction contained 7 bases not matched to a gene. Looked up from germline, CDR1 is SNHLY and CDR2 is FYNNEI. There are 13 residues in the CDR3. CDR3 residues: CASNHRGRETQYF. In nucleotides, the CDR3 is TGTGCCAGCAACCACAGGGGCAGGGAGACCCAGTACTTC.